This is a list of T cell receptor beta chains from one sample in a study of memory CD8 T cells in hepatitis C reinfection. Produced via immunoSEQ multiplex PCR; TCRdb's table is partial and in-frame only. The table shows just over 50,000 clones, with nearly 90% occurring only once. The sample was naive CD8+ T cells sorted from blood. These receptors came from a man younger than 30 with hepatitis C virus infection. Both conserved end residues are part of each CDR3. The D gene is left open where the match is weak. A clone size is listed for some rows: how often the clone was seen (once, few, many), or a class if it is expanded.

CDR3aa	CDR3nt	d_gene	j_gene	v_gene	abundance
CASSSTGENTEAFF	TGTGCCAGCAGTTCGACAGGGGAGAACACTGAAGCTTTCTTT	TRBD1	TRBJ1-1	TRBV6-4	few
CASSPDMWYEQYF	TGTGCCAGCAGCCCGGACATGTGGTACGAGCAGTACTTC	.	TRBJ2-7	TRBV6-1	.
CASSLGLAGVWGTNEQFF	TGTGCCAGCAGTTTAGGACTAGCGGGAGTTTGGGGTACGAATGAGCAGTTCTTC	TRBD2	TRBJ2-1	TRBV28	.
CASSQDRAGTSGGNEQFF	TGCGCCAGCAGCCAAGATAGGGCAGGGACTAGCGGGGGTAATGAGCAGTTCTTC	TRBD2	TRBJ2-1	TRBV4-3	.
CASRDYLSGELFF	TGTGCCAGCAGAGACTATCTTTCCGGGGAGCTGTTTTTT	.	TRBJ2-2	TRBV6-5	.
CASSKGPGGASETQYF	TGTGCCAGCAGCAAAGGGCCCGGGGGGGCCTCGGAGACCCAGTACTTC	.	TRBJ2-5	TRBV21-1	once
CASSPWRSGGEQYF	TGTGCCAGCAGTCCATGGCGGAGCGGGGGCGAGCAGTACTTC	TRBD2	TRBJ2-7	TRBV28	once
CASSMVLTGGVGGYTF	TGTGCCAGTAGTATGGTCCTTACAGGGGGCGTCGGTGGCTACACCTTC	TRBD1	TRBJ1-2	TRBV19	.
CASSGAQLSYENTEAFF	TGTGCCAGCAGTGGGGCTCAGTTATCCTACGAGAACACTGAAGCTTTCTTT	.	TRBJ1-1	TRBV6-1	few
CASSSFQGANTEAFF	TGTGCCAGCAGCTCGTTTCAGGGGGCAAACACTGAAGCTTTCTTT	TRBD1	TRBJ1-1	TRBV5-5	.
CASSYIADSTDTQYF	TGTGCCAGCAGTTATATAGCAGACAGCACAGATACGCAGTATTTT	.	TRBJ2-3	TRBV6-6	.
CASSVVGGAGETQYF	TGTGCCAGCAGCGTAGTGGGGGGGGCTGGGGAGACCCAGTACTTC	.	TRBJ2-5	TRBV9	.
CASSDPLGTPNTGELFF	TGTGCCAGCAGCGACCCTTTGGGGACACCGAACACCGGGGAGCTGTTTTTT	.	TRBJ2-2	TRBV9	.
CASSDGSTGELFF	TGTGCCAGCAGCGACGGGAGTACCGGGGAGCTGTTTTTT	.	TRBJ2-2	TRBV9	.
CASSLGAGANTGELFF	TGTGCCAGCAGCTTAGGTGCCGGAGCGAACACCGGGGAGCTGTTTTTT	.	TRBJ2-2	TRBV13	.
CASSPRTYSGANVLTF	TGTGCCAGCAGCCCGAGGACATACTCTGGGGCCAACGTCCTGACTTTC	.	TRBJ2-6	TRBV11-2	.
CASSQMDRGNEQFF	TGTGCCAGCAGTCAGATGGACAGGGGGAATGAGCAGTTCTTC	TRBD1	TRBJ2-1	TRBV6-5	.
CASSSRLSGNTIYF	TGTGCCAGCAGTTCTCGACTAAGTGGAAACACCATATATTTT	.	TRBJ1-3	TRBV28	.
CASSPDRRMGPRIYEQYF	TGTGCCAGCAGTCCCGACAGGAGGATGGGACCGCGTATTTACGAGCAGTACTTC	.	TRBJ2-7	TRBV28	.
CASRLAGSDTQYF	TGTGCCAGCAGACTAGCGGGGTCAGATACGCAGTATTTT	TRBD2	TRBJ2-3	TRBV27	.
CSVEEGEGYEQYF	TGCAGCGTTGAAGAAGGGGAGGGCTACGAGCAGTACTTC	TRBD2	TRBJ2-7	TRBV29-1	.
CASGPSGGGRFNEQFF	TGTGCCAGCGGACCCTCCGGGGGAGGAAGGTTCAATGAGCAGTTCTTC	.	TRBJ2-1	TRBV27	.
CASSIRDRGLKGYNEQFF	TGTGCCAGTAGTATACGGGACAGGGGTTTGAAAGGTTACAATGAGCAGTTCTTC	TRBD1	TRBJ2-1	TRBV19	.
CASSLSELSNEQFF	TGTGCCAGCAGCTTAAGTGAACTTTCCAATGAGCAGTTCTTC	.	TRBJ2-1	TRBV7-2	.
CASSNRGIFNQPQHF	TGTGCCAGCAGTAACAGGGGGATATTCAATCAGCCCCAGCATTTT	TRBD1	TRBJ1-5	TRBV27	.
CASSGLAGDLNTGELFF	TGTGCCAGCAGTGGACTAGCGGGAGACCTGAACACCGGGGAGCTGTTTTTT	TRBD2	TRBJ2-2	TRBV28	.
CASSLGQGADEQYF	TGTGCCAGCAGCCTGGGACAGGGGGCGGACGAGCAGTACTTC	TRBD1	TRBJ2-7	TRBV11-2	.
CSVAGIGANVLTF	TGCAGCGTTGCCGGGATTGGGGCCAACGTCCTGACTTTC	.	TRBJ2-6	TRBV29-1	.
CAIGDRPSTDTQYF	TGTGCCATCGGGGACAGGCCTAGCACAGATACGCAGTATTTT	TRBD1	TRBJ2-3	TRBV28	.
CASTAGQANTGELFF	TGTGCCAGCACTGCAGGACAGGCGAACACCGGGGAGCTGTTTTTT	TRBD1	TRBJ2-2	TRBV25-1	.
CASSHTGPFDDTQYF	TGTGCCAGCAGCCATACAGGGCCCTTCGATGATACGCAGTATTTT	.	TRBJ2-3	TRBV7-2	.
CASSIRLAGPEETQYF	TGTGCCAGCAGCATTAGACTAGCGGGGCCGGAAGAGACCCAGTACTTC	TRBD2	TRBJ2-5	TRBV9	.
CASSPSGSTDTQYF	TGTGCCAGCAGTCCTAGCGGGAGCACAGATACGCAGTATTTT	TRBD2	TRBJ2-3	TRBV6-4	.
CASSLGQGAEQYF	TGTGCCAGCAGCTTAGGACAGGGTGCCGAGCAGTACTTC	TRBD1	TRBJ2-7	TRBV7-2	.
CASSERRDRGQPQHF	TGTGCCAGCAGTGAAAGGAGGGACAGGGGCCAGCCCCAGCATTTT	TRBD1	TRBJ1-5	TRBV6-1	.
CASSLPGTGVPQETQYF	TGTGCCAGCAGCTTACCTGGGACAGGGGTCCCCCAAGAGACCCAGTACTTC	TRBD1	TRBJ2-5	TRBV7-2	.
CASSPMTGNTEAFF	TGTGCCAGCAGCCCAATGACAGGGAACACTGAAGCTTTCTTT	.	TRBJ1-1	TRBV11-2	few
CASSYGTLYEQYF	TGCGCCAGCAGCTATGGGACACTCTACGAGCAGTACTTC	.	TRBJ2-7	TRBV5-1	.
CASREAHGYTF	TGTGCCAGCCGAGAGGCCCATGGCTACACCTTC	.	TRBJ1-2	TRBV6-6	.
CASSLDTSTDTQYF	TGTGCCAGCAGCTTAGACACCTCCACAGATACGCAGTATTTT	.	TRBJ2-3	TRBV7-9	.
CAWSDGGRGTDTQYF	TGTGCCTGGAGTGATGGGGGTAGGGGGACAGATACGCAGTATTTT	.	TRBJ2-3	TRBV30	few
CASSLGFGQAHEQYF	TGTGCCAGCAGCTTGGGGTTCGGACAGGCCCACGAGCAGTACTTC	TRBD1	TRBJ2-7	TRBV11-2	.
CAISDTNTGELFF	TGTGCCATCTCCGACACGAACACCGGGGAGCTGTTTTTT	.	TRBJ2-2	TRBV27	.
CASSLEGLRTSTGELFF	TGTGCCAGCAGCCTTGAGGGACTTCGGACTTCCACCGGGGAGCTGTTTTTT	.	TRBJ2-2	TRBV7-9	.
CASSYTQGDNSPLHF	TGTGCCAGCAGTTACACCCAGGGGGATAATTCACCCCTCCACTTT	TRBD1	TRBJ1-6	TRBV6-6	.
CASSQEGRGPDEQYF	TGTGCCAGCAGCCAGGAGGGGAGGGGACCAGACGAGCAGTACTTC	TRBD2	TRBJ2-7	TRBV9	.
CASSSPLAGASTDTQYF	TGTGCCAGCAGTTCCCCATTAGCGGGAGCCAGCACAGATACGCAGTATTTT	TRBD2	TRBJ2-3	TRBV28	.
CASSSRLHPYEQYF	TGTGCCAGCAGTTCCAGACTACACCCATACGAGCAGTACTTC	.	TRBJ2-7	TRBV28	.
CSVEDRGLAKSSYNEQFF	TGCAGCGTTGAAGATCGGGGACTAGCGAAATCCTCCTACAATGAGCAGTTCTTC	TRBD2	TRBJ2-1	TRBV29-1	.
CASSLVGAQEQYF	TGTGCCAGCAGCTTAGTGGGGGCCCAAGAGCAGTACTTC	.	TRBJ2-7	TRBV7-8	.
CASSMGLVNTGELFF	TGTGCCAGTAGTATGGGACTGGTAAACACCGGGGAGCTGTTTTTT	.	TRBJ2-2	TRBV19	.
CASSSGGPEAFF	TGTGCCAGCAGTTCGGGGGGCCCTGAAGCTTTCTTT	.	TRBJ1-1	TRBV27	few